This TCR beta chain is drawn from a study of T cells in Graves' hyperthyroidism and ophthalmopathy. Whole-study context: Upon initial diagnosis and before any treatment, peripheral blood was collected.

V lost 7 bases and J lost 3, with 3 bases in between. There are 10 residues in the CDR3. The germline CDR1 and CDR2 sequences are SNHLY and FYNNEI. RNA transcripts yielded amplified TCR beta CDR3 regions. The primer set for the first-round RT-PCR of the TCR CDR3 was HTBI. TCRdb redid the calling of the multiplex PCR reads with MiXCR, one entry per CDR3 protein. The table shows approximately 610,000 distinct CDR3 sequences, with approximately 15% occurring only once. At least ten counts were recorded for this clonotype. The PBMCs were sourced from fresh peripheral blood (about 10 ml). The sample comprised blood. The chain couples TRBV2 to TRBJ1-1; D gene unclear. The receptor's source is a woman in her 40s with Graves' ophthalmopathy. Here the CDR3 DNA reads TGTGCCAGCATACACACTGAAGCTTTCTTT. It yields the protein CASIHTEAFF. Full variable domain (missing parts from reference TRBV2 and TRBJ1-1): EPEVTQTPSHQVTQMGQEVILRCVPISNHLYFYWYRQILGQKVEFLVSFYNNEISEKSEIFDDQFSVERPDGSNFTLKIRSTKLEDSAMYFCASIHTEAFFGQGTRLTVV.